This entry lists 7 T cell receptor beta chains sequenced from one sample in a study of cytomegalovirus exposure and HLA in healthy donors (dated 2017 in TCRdb). The library was produced with the immunoSEQ multiplex PCR assay. TCRdb mirrors the immuneACCESS table, restricted to in-frame sequences. Some clones are absent from its copies; in checked studies, under half trace to an unresolved V gene, and the reason for the others is unknown. Counted in this sample were about 130,000 clones; about 88% of them appeared once. In total, the top ten clones hold about 1.5% of the sample. The sequencing sample was made of PBMCs. Source of these receptors: a man aged 30 to 45 in good health and CMV-seronegative.

The chain joins TRBV30 to TRBJ2-7; 7 bases agree with TRBD1. CDR1 and CDR2 (germline): GTSNPN, SVGIG (reference sequence). The CDR3 extends over 17 amino acids. The V and J ends lost 3 bases and 3 bases, in that order; junction bases with no gene match: 17. In DNA form, the CDR3 reads TGTGCCTGGAGAGCCGCTCGTGAGGCAGGGGGTTTCTACGAGCAGTACTTC. It codes for CAWRAAREAGGFYEQYF. Full variable domain (outside the CDR3, taken from reference TRBV30 and TRBJ2-7): SQTIHQWPATLVQPVGSPLSLECTVEGTSNPNLYWYRQAAGRGLQLLFYSVGIGQISSEVPQNLSASRPQDRQFILSSKKLLLSDSGFYLCAWRAAREAGGFYEQYFGPGTRLTVT.

The V and J genes are TRBV4-3 and TRBJ2-5; TRBD1 matches 8 bases. There are 16 residues in the CDR3. The ends lost 3 bases at V and 3 bases at J; junction bases unmatched: 9. Per germline, CDR1 LGHNA and CDR2 YSLEER. The DNA of the CDR3 is TGCGCCAGCAGCCAGGCCGCGGGACAGGCAAAAGAGACCCAGTACTTC. Translated: CASSQAAGQAKETQYF.

The rearrangement links TRBV4-1 to TRBJ1-4; TRBD1 agrees at 10 bases. This CDR3 is 15 amino acids long. Germline-derived CDR1 and CDR2 are MGHRA and YSYEKL. Trimming removed 3 bases from V and 7 bases from J; junction bases left unmatched: 5. The CDR3 DNA is TGCGCCAGCAGCCAGTTAGACAGGGGGCCTGAAAAACTGTTTTTT. This gives the protein CASSQLDRGPEKLFF.

The chain has TRBV4-2 and TRBJ2-7; 8 nucleotides align to TRBD2. J was trimmed by 0 bases and V by 0 bases; bases with no gene match: 7. The CDR3 covers 17 residues. Germline V CDR1 and CDR2: LGHNA, YNFKEQ. CDR3 DNA: TGTGCCAGCAGCCAAGAAATTTCTAGCGGGTACTCCTACGAGCAGTACTTC. It specifies CASSQEISSGYSYEQYF.

The rearrangement joins TRBV7-6 to TRBJ2-5, with 8 nucleotides matching TRBD1. Looked up from germline, CDR1 is SGHVS and CDR2 is FNYEAQ. Trimming took 5 bases from V and 1 from J; bases not matched to a gene: 9. The CDR3 is made up of 16 amino acids. CDR3 coding DNA: TGTGCCAGCAGCCCCACGTACCAGGGGGCCCAAGAGACCCAGTACTTC. Residues: CASSPTYQGAQETQYF.

The V gene is TRBV27, the J gene TRBJ1-1, with D possibly being TRBD1 (5 bases). CDR3 length equals 14 residues. V was shortened by 0 bases and J by 6 bases, with 11 bases between the two germline ends. Germline V gene lookup returns CDR1 MNHEY and CDR2 SMNVEV (reference sequence). Written as DNA, the CDR3 is TGTGCCAGCAGTTTATCCACGGGGGTCCCTGAAGCTTTCTTT. This gives the protein CASSLSTGVPEAFF.

This chain uses TRBV18 with TRBJ2-3; D remains ambiguous. CDR1 and CDR2 from the germline V gene are KGHSH and LQKENI. This CDR3 comprises 13 residues. Trimming removed 3 bases at V and 4 bases at J, with 8 bases between. CDR3 DNA sequence: TGTGCCAGCTCACCCCCAAGCGCAGATACGCAGTATTTT. Encoded protein: CASSPPSADTQYF.